The 28 T cell receptor beta chains presented below share a single source sample, sequenced in a study of blood T cells in healthy people across ages. Through a sample-barcoded 5' primer and a J-beta primer mix, a second PCR was run for roughly 7 to 11 cycles. MiXCR was run by TCRdb on the 5' RACE reads, yielding one entry per CDR3 protein. The sample lists fewer than 2,000,000 distinct CDR3 sequences, about two fifths seen once, with under 25% in the top ten. Specimen: blood. The origin of the receptors is a human donor in good health.

This clonotype was detected a few times. The V and J genes are TRBV6-1 and TRBJ1-3; tentatively, D is TRBD1 (6 bases). The length of the CDR3 is 15 residues. The germline V and J ends were trimmed by 1 base and 2 bases, with 9 bases remaining between them. Germline CDR1 MNHNS, CDR2 SASEGT. The CDR3, as DNA: TGTGCCAGCAGTGAAGGCAGGACAGCTGGAAACACCATATATTTT. As protein: CASSEGRTAGNTIYF.

V gene TRBV6-6 combines with J gene TRBJ1-2; D is unresolved. Germline V gene lookup returns CDR1 MNHNY and CDR2 SVGAGI (reference sequence). CDR3 length: 11 residues. Between the trimmed V and J ends, which lost 8 bases and 8 bases, there was a span of 12 bases. CDR3: CASRSANGYTF. CDR3 coding DNA: TGTGCCAGCCGGTCCGCAAACGGCTACACCTTC.

The J gene is TRBJ2-1, the V gene TRBV7-8; 8 bases align to TRBD2. After removal of 3 bases from V and 4 bases from J, the junction contained 8 bases not matched to a gene. This CDR3 has 16 amino acids. Germline loops: CDR1 SGHVS, CDR2 FQNEAQ. This CDR3 reads CASSFSQRGSYNEQFF. CDR3 bases: TGTGCCAGCAGCTTCTCCCAGCGGGGGTCTTACAATGAGCAGTTCTTC. The full variable domain, with the rest looked up from reference TRBV7-8 and TRBJ2-1, is GAGVSQSPRYKVAKRGQDVALRCDPISGHVSLFWYQQALGQGPEFLTYFQNEAQLDKSGLPSDRFFAERPEGSVSTLKIQRTQQEDSAVYLCASSFSQRGSYNEQFFGPGTRLTVL.

The chain combines TRBV5-1 with TRBJ2-7; D ambiguous. There are 13 residues in the CDR3. Per the germline V gene, CDR1 is SGHRS and CDR2 is YFSETQ. V lost 0 bases to trimming and J lost 4 bases, with 8 bases between them. This CDR3 is CASSLDDLYEQYF. DNA for the CDR3: TGCGCCAGCAGCTTGGATGATCTGTACGAGCAGTACTTC.

The chain recombines TRBV5-1 with TRBJ1-1, with a possible D match to TRBD1 (5 bases). The germline V gene has CDR1 SGHRS and CDR2 YFSETQ. This CDR3 has 13 residues. Trimming pared 2 bases from V and 4 bases from J, leaving 9 bases between. This CDR3 is CASSFGATTEAFF. CDR3 sequence (DNA): TGCGCCAGCAGCTTCGGGGCAACCACTGAAGCTTTCTTT.

On this clonotype itself: The junction differs from germline at one of its ends, possibly a read error. This chain uses TRBV7-9 with TRBJ2-1; TRBD1 agrees at 9 bases. The CDR3 has 15 residues. The V gene's germline CDR1 is SEHNR and CDR2 FQNEAQ (reference sequence). CDR3 protein: CVSSDPGQGDNEQFF. For the CDR3, the DNA is TGTGTCAGCAGCGACCCGGGACAGGGTGACAATGAGCAGTTCTTC.

This clonotype was counted only a few times. At one end the junction does not follow the germline gene, possibly because of a read error. The chain uses TRBV4-3 and TRBJ2-1; D not resolved. Germline loops: CDR1 LGHNA, CDR2 YSLEER. The CDR3 consists of 11 residues. The CDR3 sequence is CASSQDHDQFF. DNA of the CDR3: TGCGCCAGCAGCCAAGATCATGACCAGTTCTTC.

This clonotype was observed a handful of times. The chain's CDR3 is CASTWDRGFDYGYTF. The CDR3 DNA reads TGTGCCAGCACATGGGACAGGGGCTTCGACTATGGCTACACCTTC. This rearrangement joins TRBV2 to TRBJ1-2; 10 nucleotides agree with TRBD1. V shed 7 bases and J 3 bases; nucleotides not matched to a gene: 8. The germline V gene encodes CDR1 SNHLY and CDR2 FYNNEI. This CDR3 comprises 15 residues.

The sample holds a few counts of this clonotype. The chain carries TRBV12-3 or TRBV12-4 and TRBJ1-1; a weak D match, TRBD1 (6 bases). V lost 5 bases to trimming and J lost 5 bases, with 15 bases between them. This CDR3 contains 14 residues. The DNA for the CDR3 is TGTGCCAGCAGTCCCGGACAGTTGGTTACTGAAGCTTTCTTT. Translating it yields CASSPGQLVTEAFF.

About this clonotype itself: A single base separates this from a much larger clone, so it may be a read error. V usage is TRBV7-2 and J usage is TRBJ2-1; the D gene is possibly TRBD2 (7 bases). Germline V gene sequence: CDR1 SGHTA, CDR2 FQGNSA. This CDR3 contains 15 residues. CDR3 in DNA: TGTGTCAGCAGCCCTCGGGGGGCGGGGTACAATGAGCAGTTCTTC. This translates into CVSSPRGAGYNEQFF. Full variable domain (remainder filled in from reference TRBV7-2 and TRBJ2-1): GAGVSQSPSNKVTEKGKDVELRCDPISGHTALYWYRQSLGQGLEFLIYFQGNSAPDKSGLPSDRFSAERTGGSVSTLTIQRTQQEDSAVYLCVSSPRGAGYNEQFFGPGTRLTVL.

The genes are TRBV4-3 and TRBJ2-1; 8 bases map to TRBD1. The CDR3 has 16 amino acids. With 3 bases clipped from V and 0 bases from J, the junction kept 4 bases outside the gene matches. Germline loops: CDR1 LGHNA, CDR2 YSLEER. DNA for the CDR3: TGCGCCAGCAGCCAGAGGACAGGGAGCTCCTACAATGAGCAGTTCTTC. Encoded protein: CASSQRTGSSYNEQFF.

The chain carries TRBV12-3 or TRBV12-4 and TRBJ2-3, with 9 bases identical to TRBD1. Germline trimming cut 6 bases from V and 7 bases from J; bases unmatched to any gene: 14. The CDR3 sequence is 16 residues long. The CDR3 DNA is TGTGCCAGCAGCTACGCCAGGGGACAGGGATACCATACGCAGTATTTT. Protein product: CASSYARGQGYHTQYF.

A few counts support this clonotype. The chain has TRBV4-3 and TRBJ1-1, with unresolved D. CDR1 LGHNA and CDR2 YSLEER come from the germline V gene. The V and J ends lost 1 base and 1 base respectively, with 10 bases between them. This CDR3 has 15 amino acids. CDR3 in amino acids: CASSQGVGENTEAFF. As DNA, the CDR3 is TGCGCCAGCAGCCAAGGTGTCGGAGAGAACACTGAAGCTTTCTTT.

CDR3 protein: CSVIGAVSYNEQFF. CDR3 DNA sequence: TGCAGCGTTATAGGGGCAGTTAGTTACAATGAGCAGTTCTTC. The rearrangement joins TRBV29-1 to TRBJ2-1; D may be TRBD1 (5 bases). V gave up 5 bases and J gave up 4 bases, with 15 bases separating them. The CDR3 extends over 14 amino acids. Per the germline V gene, CDR1 is SQVTM and CDR2 is ANQGSEA.

The V call is TRBV7-2, the J call TRBJ1-2; TRBD1 matches at 11 bases. The CDR3 extends over 18 amino acids. CDR1 is SGHTA and CDR2 is FQGNSA in the germline V gene. Germline trimming cut 5 bases from V and 0 bases from J; bases unmatched to any gene: 11. CDR3 sequence (DNA): TGTGCCAGCAGCCGACTCGGGACAGGGGGACCAGCTAACTATGGCTACACCTTC. Translating it yields CASSRLGTGGPANYGYTF. Full variable domain (outside the CDR3, taken from reference TRBV7-2 and TRBJ1-2): GAGVSQSPSNKVTEKGKDVELRCDPISGHTALYWYRQSLGQGLEFLIYFQGNSAPDKSGLPSDRFSAERTGGSVSTLTIQRTQQEDSAVYLCASSRLGTGGPANYGYTFGSGTRLTVV.

The DNA of the CDR3 is TGTGCCAGCAGCCAAGAGGCCTCAGGAGATTCCTACGAGCAGTACTTC. Translating it yields CASSQEASGDSYEQYF. The chain carries TRBV4-2 and TRBJ2-7; D remains ambiguous. The V gene's germline CDR1 is LGHNA and CDR2 YNFKEQ. The ends were cut back, 0 bases at V and 1 base at J, with 13 bases in the middle. The CDR3 is made up of 16 amino acids.

Notes on this clonotype: One end of the junction does not line up with germline, which may come from a read error. The chain has TRBV15 and TRBJ1-2, with D perhaps TRBD1 (5 bases). CDR3 length equals 14 residues. Per the germline V gene, CDR1 is LNHNV and CDR2 is YYDKDF (reference sequence). Here the CDR3 reads CAASRAGGGYGYTF. The CDR3 DNA is TGTGCCGCCAGCAGAGCGGGGGGAGGCTATGGCTACACCTTC. Based on the CDR3 plus reference TRBV15 and TRBJ1-2, the full variable domain is DAMVIQNPRYQVTQFGKPVTLSCSQTLNHNVMYWYQQKSSQAPKLLFHYYDKDFNNEADTPDNFQSRRPNTSFCFLDIRSPGLGDTAMYLCAASRAGGGYGYTFGSGTRLTVV.

The genes are TRBV5-1 and TRBJ2-5, with D possibly being TRBD1 or TRBD2 (5 bases each). Germline V lookup: CDR1 SGHRS, CDR2 YFSETQ. The CDR3 is 15 amino acids. The ends were cut back, 2 bases at V and 3 bases at J, with 14 bases in the middle. Here the CDR3 reads CASSLTGTWEETQYF. The CDR3 DNA is TGCGCCAGCAGCTTAACCGGGACGTGGGAAGAGACCCAGTACTTC.

This rearrangement joins TRBV7-2 to TRBJ2-7, with TRBD2 identical over 7 bases. The CDR3 sequence is 14 residues long. Germline V gene data show CDR1 as SGHTA and CDR2 as FQGNSA. V dropped 2 bases and J dropped 5; count of bases not matched to a gene: 6. As DNA, the CDR3 is TGTGCCAGCAGCTTACTTCCAGGGAGGGACGAGCAGTACTTC. It specifies CASSLLPGRDEQYF.

In this sample, this clonotype turned up a few times. The rearrangement uses TRBV6-1 and TRBJ2-4, with D possibly being TRBD1 (6 bases). V was pared by 0 bases and J by 2 bases, with 11 bases between. Germline values: CDR1 MNHNS, CDR2 SASEGT. This CDR3 is 16 amino acids long. CDR3 in amino acids: CASSEAPGVSKNIQYF. CDR3 nucleotides: TGTGCCAGCAGTGAAGCGCCAGGGGTTTCCAAAAACATTCAGTACTTC.

Only a few counts were recorded for this clonotype. The chain carries TRBV21-1 and TRBJ1-4; the listed D gene, TRBD1, was not tested against the DNA. TRBV21-1 is shown as a pseudogene. The CDR3 covers 15 residues. CDR3: CASTTGPESWEKLFF. CDR3 bases: TGTGCCAGCACCACAGGCCCCGAATCATGGGAAAAACTGTTTTTT.

The chain employs TRBV7-2 and TRBJ2-7; TRBD2 matches 14 bases. The CDR3 is 20 residues long. V lost 5 bases, J lost 7 bases, and 22 bases stayed unmatched. The germline CDR1 and CDR2 sequences are SGHTA and FQGNSA. CDR3 sequence (DNA): TGTGCCAGCAGCCGACGCATATCACCGGGACTAGCGGGGGTAACGAATGAGCAGTACTTC. It yields the protein CASSRRISPGLAGVTNEQYF.

This clonotype was counted only a few times. The chain has TRBV20-1 and TRBJ2-7; TRBD1 might be the D (5 bases). CDR3 length: 13 amino acids. CDR1 is DFQATT and CDR2 is SNEGSKA in the germline V gene (reference sequence). CDR3 loop: CRVPMDITYEQYF. CDR3 bases: TGCAGGGTTCCCATGGACATTACCTACGAGCAGTACTTC.

The chain recombines TRBV12-3 or TRBV12-4 with TRBJ1-5; D is uncertain. The CDR3 covers 15 residues. Trimming removed 3 bases at V and 3 bases at J, with 12 bases between. The CDR3 bases are TGTGCCAGCAGTTTGGGAGATTACCCCAATCAGCCCCAGCATTTT. It specifies CASSLGDYPNQPQHF.

The rearrangement links TRBV20-1 to TRBJ2-5; 13 bases are shared with TRBD2. The CDR3 is made up of 15 amino acids. V dropped 5 bases and J dropped 2; count of bases not matched to a gene: 5. Germline CDR1 DFQATT, CDR2 SNEGSKA (reference sequence). The CDR3 bases are TGCAGTGCTGGGGAACTAGCGGGGGGGCAAGAGACCCAGTACTTC. This encodes CSAGELAGGQETQYF.

This clonotype was counted only a few times. This chain joins TRBV13 and TRBJ2-1, with D possibly matching TRBD1 (6 bases). Looked up from germline, CDR1 is PRHDT and CDR2 is FYEKMQ (reference sequence). The CDR3 totals 12 residues. Trimming stripped 8 bases from V and 5 bases from J, with 10 bases between. The CDR3 sequence: CASRDIDNEQFF. The CDR3 nucleotides are TGTGCCAGCCGGGACATTGACAATGAGCAGTTCTTC.

This clonotype came up a few times. The chain carries TRBV6-2 or TRBV6-3 and TRBJ2-1, with D hard to call. This CDR3 is built from 10 residues. Germline assignment: CDR1 MNHEY and CDR2 SVGEGT. V was cut by 7 bases and J by 7 bases, with 5 bases left in between. CDR3 coding DNA: TGTGCCAGCAATGGGAATGAGCAGTTCTTC. Protein: CASNGNEQFF.

This clonotype has a handful of counts. This chain connects TRBV9 to TRBJ2-1; TRBD2 agrees at 8 bases. The CDR3 has 15 residues. Germline V gene sequence: CDR1 SGDLS, CDR2 YYNGEE. V lost 1 base and J lost 7; bases outside the gene matches: 7. The chain's CDR3 is CASSVTGGAWNEQFF. The CDR3 DNA reads as TGTGCCAGCAGCGTAACCGGGGGGGCATGGAATGAGCAGTTCTTC.